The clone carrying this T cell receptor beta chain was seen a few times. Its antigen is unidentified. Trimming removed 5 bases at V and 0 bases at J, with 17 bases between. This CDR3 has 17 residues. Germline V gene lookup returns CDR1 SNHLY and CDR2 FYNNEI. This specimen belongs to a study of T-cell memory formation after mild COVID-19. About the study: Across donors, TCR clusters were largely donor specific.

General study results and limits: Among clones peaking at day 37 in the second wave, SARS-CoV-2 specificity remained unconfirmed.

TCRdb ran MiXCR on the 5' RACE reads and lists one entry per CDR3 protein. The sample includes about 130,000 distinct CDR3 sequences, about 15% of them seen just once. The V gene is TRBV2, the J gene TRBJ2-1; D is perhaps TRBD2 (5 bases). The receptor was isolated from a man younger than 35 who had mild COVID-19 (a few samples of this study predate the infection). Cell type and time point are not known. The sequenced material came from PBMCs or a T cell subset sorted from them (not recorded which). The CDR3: CASSRTYTVSSYNEQFF. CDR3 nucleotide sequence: TGTGCCAGCAGTCGGACTTACACGGTCAGCTCCTACAATGAGCAGTTCTTC.